This T cell receptor beta chain came from a study of cytomegalovirus exposure and HLA in healthy donors. Findings and caveats of the study: Associated with cytomegalovirus, according to the listing, were some 150 TCR beta chains. Some V segments, TRBV6-2 and TRBV6-3 among them, were indistinguishable and were therefore excluded.

CDR3 size: 18 residues. CDR1 and CDR2 from the germline V gene are SGHDN and FVKESK. The V gene end was trimmed by 4 bases and the J gene end by 0 bases; junction bases not matched to a gene: 7. Each of the donors was a healthy bone marrow donor. Both 60 Vbeta primers and 13 Jbeta primers went into the PCR. TCRdb's copy holds only in-frame clones and misses some; the assay was immunoSEQ multiplex PCR. The data show some 200,000 clones, under 80% seen once. As concerns this clone: As yet, its antigen is unknown.

The chain carries TRBV14 and TRBJ2-3, with 13 bases that match TRBD2. Sequencing used PBMCs. The receptor's source is a female donor in good health and CMV-seronegative. Here the CDR3 DNA reads TGTGCCAGCAGCCGGGGACTAGCGGGACGCTATAGCACAGATACGCAGTATTTT. Protein: CASSRGLAGRYSTDTQYF. Full variable domain (rest looked up from reference TRBV14 and TRBJ2-3): EAGVTQFPSHSVIEKGQTVTLRCDPISGHDNLYWYRRVMGKEIKFLLHFVKESKQDESGMPNNRFLAERTGGTYSTLKVQPAELEDSGVYFCASSRGLAGRYSTDTQYFGPGTRLTVL.